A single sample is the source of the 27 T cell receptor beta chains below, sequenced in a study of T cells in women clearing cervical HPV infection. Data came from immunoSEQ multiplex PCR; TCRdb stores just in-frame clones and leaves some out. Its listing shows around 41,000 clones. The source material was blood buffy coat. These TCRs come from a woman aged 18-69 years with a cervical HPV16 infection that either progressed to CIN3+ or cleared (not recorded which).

The CDR3 loop is CSASRGGVNTEAFF. CDR3 DNA, as far as it was read: TGCAGTGCTTCGAGAGGGGGGGTGAACACTGAA. This chain connects TRBV20-1 to TRBJ1-1; D might be TRBD1 (6 bases). Read data end 3 residues before the CDR3 end; the end is taken from the germline J gene. V was shortened by 5 bases and J by 0 bases, with 13 bases between the two germline ends. Germline CDR1 DFQATT, CDR2 SNEGSKA (reference sequence). The CDR3 loop spans 14 amino acids.

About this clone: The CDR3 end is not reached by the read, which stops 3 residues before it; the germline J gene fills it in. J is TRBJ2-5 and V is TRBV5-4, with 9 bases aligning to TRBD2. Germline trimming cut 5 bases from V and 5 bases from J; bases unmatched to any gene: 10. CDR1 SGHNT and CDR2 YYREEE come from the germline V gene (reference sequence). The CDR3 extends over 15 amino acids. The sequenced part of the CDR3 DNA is TGTGCCAGCAGGGCAGGCCTAGCGGGACGGGAGACC. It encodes CASRAGLAGRET. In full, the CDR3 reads CASRAGLAGRETQYF.

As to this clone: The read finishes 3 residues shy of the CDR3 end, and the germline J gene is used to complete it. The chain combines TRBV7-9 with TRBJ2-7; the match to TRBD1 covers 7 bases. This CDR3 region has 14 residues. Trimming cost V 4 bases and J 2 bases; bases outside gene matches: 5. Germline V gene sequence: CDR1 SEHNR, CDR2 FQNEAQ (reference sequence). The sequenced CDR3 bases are TGTGCCAGCAGCTCTCTGACAGGGCCCTACGAG. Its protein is CASSSLTGPYE. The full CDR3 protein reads CASSSLTGPYEQYF.

The covered CDR3 bases are TGTGCCAGCAGCATCCGTAGCGGACAATACAATGAG. Translated, it gives CASSIRSGQYNE. The entire CDR3 protein is CASSIRSGQYNEQFF. This chain uses TRBV7-2 with TRBJ2-1; weak D call: TRBD2 (6 bases). Read coverage stops 3 residues before the CDR3 terminus; the germline J gene supplies the remainder. The CDR3 runs to 15 residues. Germline loops: CDR1 SGHTA, CDR2 FQGNSA. V dropped 5 bases and J dropped 4 bases, with 15 bases sitting between them.

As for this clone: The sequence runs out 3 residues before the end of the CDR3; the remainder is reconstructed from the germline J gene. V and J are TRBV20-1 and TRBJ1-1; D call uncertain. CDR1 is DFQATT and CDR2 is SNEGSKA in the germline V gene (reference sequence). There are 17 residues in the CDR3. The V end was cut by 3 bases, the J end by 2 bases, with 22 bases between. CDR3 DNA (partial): TGCAGTGCTAGTCACCTGGGAATTGGACTCCCTAACACTGAA. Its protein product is CSASHLGIGLPNTE. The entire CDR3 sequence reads CSASHLGIGLPNTEAFF.

The CDR3 region is CASSPGGQRSYTF. The covered CDR3 bases are TGCGCCAGCAGCCCGGGGGGCCAGCGGAGC. This rearrangement joins TRBV5-1 to TRBJ1-2, with D maybe TRBD1 (6 bases). The missing CDR3 end, 3 residues past where the read stops, is filled in from the germline J gene. CDR3 length equals 13 residues. Germline lookup yields CDR1 SGHRS and CDR2 YFSETQ.

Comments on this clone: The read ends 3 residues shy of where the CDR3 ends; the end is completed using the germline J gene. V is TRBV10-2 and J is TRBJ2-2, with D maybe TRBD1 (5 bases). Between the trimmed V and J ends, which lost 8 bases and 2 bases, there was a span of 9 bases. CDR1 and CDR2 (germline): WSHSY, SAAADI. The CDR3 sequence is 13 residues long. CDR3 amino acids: CASGDSNTGELFF. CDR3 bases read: TGCGCCAGCGGAGACAGTAACACCGGGGAG.

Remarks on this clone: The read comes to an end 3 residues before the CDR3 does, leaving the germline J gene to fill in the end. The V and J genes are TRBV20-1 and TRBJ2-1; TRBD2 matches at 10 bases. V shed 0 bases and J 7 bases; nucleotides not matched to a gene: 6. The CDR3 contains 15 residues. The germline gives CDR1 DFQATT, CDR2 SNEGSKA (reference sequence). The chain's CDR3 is CSAREPAGGFNEQFF. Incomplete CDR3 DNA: TGCAGTGCTAGAGAACCAGCGGGAGGGTTTAATGAG.

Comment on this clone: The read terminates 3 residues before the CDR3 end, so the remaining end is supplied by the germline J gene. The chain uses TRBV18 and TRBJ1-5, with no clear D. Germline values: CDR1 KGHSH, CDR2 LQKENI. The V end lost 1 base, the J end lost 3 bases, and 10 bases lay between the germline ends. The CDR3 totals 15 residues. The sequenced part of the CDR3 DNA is TGTGCCAGCTCACCACGTACCCAGAACAATCAGCCC. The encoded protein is CASSPRTQNNQP. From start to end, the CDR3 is CASSPRTQNNQPQHF.

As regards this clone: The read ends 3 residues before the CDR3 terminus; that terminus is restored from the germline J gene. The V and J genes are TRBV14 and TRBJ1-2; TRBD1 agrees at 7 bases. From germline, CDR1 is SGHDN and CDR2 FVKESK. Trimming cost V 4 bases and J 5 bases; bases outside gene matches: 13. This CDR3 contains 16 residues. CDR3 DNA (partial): TGTGCCAGCAGCCCCAACGGACAGGCTGTGGGTTATGGC. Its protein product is CASSPNGQAVGYG. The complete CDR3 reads CASSPNGQAVGYGYTF.

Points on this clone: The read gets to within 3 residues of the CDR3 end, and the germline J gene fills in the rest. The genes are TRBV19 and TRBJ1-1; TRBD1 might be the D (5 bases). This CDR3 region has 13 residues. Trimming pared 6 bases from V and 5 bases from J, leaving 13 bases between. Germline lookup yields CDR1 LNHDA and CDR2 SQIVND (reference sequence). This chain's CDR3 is CASRSGGRTEAFF. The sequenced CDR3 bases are TGTGCCAGTAGATCCGGGGGAAGGACTGAA.

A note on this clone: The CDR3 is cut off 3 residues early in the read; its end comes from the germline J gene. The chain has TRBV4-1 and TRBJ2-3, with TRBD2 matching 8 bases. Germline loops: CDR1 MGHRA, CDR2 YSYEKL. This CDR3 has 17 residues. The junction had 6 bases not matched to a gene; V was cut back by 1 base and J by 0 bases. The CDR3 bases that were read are TGCGCCAGCAGCCAAGTGTTTCGACTAGCGAGCACAGATACG. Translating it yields CASSQVFRLASTDT. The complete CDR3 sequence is CASSQVFRLASTDTQYF.

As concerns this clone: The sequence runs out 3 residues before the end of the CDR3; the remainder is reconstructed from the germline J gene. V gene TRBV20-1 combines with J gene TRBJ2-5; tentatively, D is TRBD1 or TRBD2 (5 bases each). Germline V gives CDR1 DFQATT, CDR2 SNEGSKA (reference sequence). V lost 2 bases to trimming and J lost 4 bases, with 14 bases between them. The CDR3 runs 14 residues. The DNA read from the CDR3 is TGCAGTGCTAGACCCCCAGAGGGGCTAGAGACC. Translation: CSARPPEGLET. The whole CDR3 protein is CSARPPEGLETQYF.

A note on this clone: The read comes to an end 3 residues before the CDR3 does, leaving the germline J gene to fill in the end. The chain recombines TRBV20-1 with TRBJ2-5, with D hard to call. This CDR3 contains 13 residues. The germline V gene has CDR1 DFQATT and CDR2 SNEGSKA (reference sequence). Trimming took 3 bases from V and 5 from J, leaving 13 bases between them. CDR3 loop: CSARSPPRETQYF. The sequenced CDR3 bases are TGCAGTGCTAGGTCTCCCCCAAGGGAGACC.

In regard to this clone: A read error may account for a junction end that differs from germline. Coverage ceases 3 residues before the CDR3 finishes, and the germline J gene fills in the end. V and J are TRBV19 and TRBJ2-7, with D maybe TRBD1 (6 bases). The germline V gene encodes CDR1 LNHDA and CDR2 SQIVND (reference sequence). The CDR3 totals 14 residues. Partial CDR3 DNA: TGTGCCAGTGTTAGGTGGGGGCCCTCCGACGAG. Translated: CASVRWGPSDE. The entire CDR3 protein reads CASVRWGPSDEQYF.

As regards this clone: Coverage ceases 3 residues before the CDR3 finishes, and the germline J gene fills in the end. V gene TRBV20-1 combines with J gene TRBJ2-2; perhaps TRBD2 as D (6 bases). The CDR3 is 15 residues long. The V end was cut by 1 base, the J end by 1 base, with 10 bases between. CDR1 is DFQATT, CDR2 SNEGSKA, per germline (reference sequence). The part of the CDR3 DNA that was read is TGCAGTGCTAGAGGTGTCGGGGGGAACACCGGGGAG. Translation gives CSARGVGGNTGE. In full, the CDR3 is CSARGVGGNTGELFF.

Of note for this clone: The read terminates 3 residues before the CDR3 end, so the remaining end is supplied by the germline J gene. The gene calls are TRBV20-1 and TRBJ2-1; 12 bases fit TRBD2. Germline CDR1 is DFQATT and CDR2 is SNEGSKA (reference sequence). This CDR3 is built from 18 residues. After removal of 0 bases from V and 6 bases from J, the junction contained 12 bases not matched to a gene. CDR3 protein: CSARDSFTRLAGVNEQFF. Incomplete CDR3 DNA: TGCAGTGCTAGAGACAGCTTCACTCGACTAGCGGGAGTCAATGAG.

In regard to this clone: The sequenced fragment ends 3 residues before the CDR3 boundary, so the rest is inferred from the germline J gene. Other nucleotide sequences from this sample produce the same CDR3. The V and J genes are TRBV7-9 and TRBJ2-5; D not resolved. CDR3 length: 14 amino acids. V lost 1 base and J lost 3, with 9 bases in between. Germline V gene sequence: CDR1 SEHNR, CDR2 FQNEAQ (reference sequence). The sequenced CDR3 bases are TGTGCCAGCAGCTTAGTACCCAGAGAAGAGACC. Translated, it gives CASSLVPREET. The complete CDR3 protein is CASSLVPREETQYF. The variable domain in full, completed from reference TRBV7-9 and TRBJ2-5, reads DTGVSQNPRHKITKRGQNVTFRCDPISEHNRLYWYRQTLGQGPEFLTYFQNEAQLEKSRLLSDRFSAERPKGSFSTLEIQRTEQGDSAMYLCASSLVPREETQYFGPGTRLLVL.

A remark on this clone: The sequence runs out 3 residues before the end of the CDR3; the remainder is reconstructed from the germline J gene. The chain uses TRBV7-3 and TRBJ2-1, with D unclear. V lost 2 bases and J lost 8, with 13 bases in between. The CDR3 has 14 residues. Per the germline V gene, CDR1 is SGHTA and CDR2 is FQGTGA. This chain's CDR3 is CASSLGSERDEQFF. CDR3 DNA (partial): TGTGCCAGCAGCTTAGGTTCGGAGCGCGATGAG.

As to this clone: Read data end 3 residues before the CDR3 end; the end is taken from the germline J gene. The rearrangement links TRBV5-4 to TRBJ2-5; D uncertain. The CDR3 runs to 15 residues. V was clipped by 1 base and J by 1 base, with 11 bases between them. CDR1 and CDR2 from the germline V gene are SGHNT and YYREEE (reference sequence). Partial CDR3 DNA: TGTGCCAGCAGCTTGTCTAGTGGCCCCCAAGAGACC. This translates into CASSLSSGPQET. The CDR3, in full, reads CASSLSSGPQETQYF.

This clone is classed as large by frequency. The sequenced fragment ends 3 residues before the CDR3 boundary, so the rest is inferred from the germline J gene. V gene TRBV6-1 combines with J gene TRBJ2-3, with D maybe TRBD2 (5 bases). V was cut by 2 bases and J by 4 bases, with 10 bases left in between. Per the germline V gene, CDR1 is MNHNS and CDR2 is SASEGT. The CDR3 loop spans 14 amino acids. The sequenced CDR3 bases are TGTGCCAGCAGTGAATGGCTAGCCGCAGATACG. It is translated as CASSEWLAADT. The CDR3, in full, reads CASSEWLAADTQYF.

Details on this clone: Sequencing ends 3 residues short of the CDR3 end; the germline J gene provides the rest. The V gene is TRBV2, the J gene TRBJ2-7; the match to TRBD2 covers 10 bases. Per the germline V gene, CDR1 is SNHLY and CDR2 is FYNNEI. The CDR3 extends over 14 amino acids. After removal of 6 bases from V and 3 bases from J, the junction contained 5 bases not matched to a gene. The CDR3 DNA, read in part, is TGTGCCAGCAGCGCCCGGACTAGCGGCTACGAG. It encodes CASSARTSGYE. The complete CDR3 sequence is CASSARTSGYEQYF.

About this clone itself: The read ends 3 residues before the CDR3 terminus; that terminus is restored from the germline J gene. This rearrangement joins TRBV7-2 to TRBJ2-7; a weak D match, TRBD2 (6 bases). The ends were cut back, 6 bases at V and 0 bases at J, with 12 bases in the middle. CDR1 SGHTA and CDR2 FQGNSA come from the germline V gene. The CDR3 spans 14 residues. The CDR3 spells CASSNERASYEQYF. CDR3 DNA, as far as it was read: TGTGCCAGCAGTAATGAGCGGGCCTCCTACGAG.

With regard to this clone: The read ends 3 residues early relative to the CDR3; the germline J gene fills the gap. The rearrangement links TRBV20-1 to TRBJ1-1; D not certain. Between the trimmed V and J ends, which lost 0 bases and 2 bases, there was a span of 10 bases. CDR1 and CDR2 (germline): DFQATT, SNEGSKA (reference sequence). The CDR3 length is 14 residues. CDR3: CSAREAGYNTEAFF. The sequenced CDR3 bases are TGCAGTGCTAGAGAAGCAGGATACAACACTGAA.

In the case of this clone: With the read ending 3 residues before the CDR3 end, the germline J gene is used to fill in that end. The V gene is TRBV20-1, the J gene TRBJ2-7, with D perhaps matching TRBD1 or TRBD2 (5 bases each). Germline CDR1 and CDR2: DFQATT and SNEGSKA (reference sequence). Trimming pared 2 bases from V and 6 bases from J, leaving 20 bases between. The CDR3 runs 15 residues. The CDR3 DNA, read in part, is TGCAGTGCTAGATCCGCGAGGGGTCCAGGGCGCGAG. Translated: CSARSARGPGRE. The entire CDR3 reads CSARSARGPGREQYF.

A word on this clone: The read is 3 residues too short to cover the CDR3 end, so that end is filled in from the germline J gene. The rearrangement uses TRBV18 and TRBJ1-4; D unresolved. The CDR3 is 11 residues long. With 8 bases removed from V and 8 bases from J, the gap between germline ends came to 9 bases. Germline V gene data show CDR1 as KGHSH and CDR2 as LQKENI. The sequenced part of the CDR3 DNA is TGTGCCAGCCGAACGGGGGAAAAA. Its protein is CASRTGEK. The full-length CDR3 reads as CASRTGEKLFF.

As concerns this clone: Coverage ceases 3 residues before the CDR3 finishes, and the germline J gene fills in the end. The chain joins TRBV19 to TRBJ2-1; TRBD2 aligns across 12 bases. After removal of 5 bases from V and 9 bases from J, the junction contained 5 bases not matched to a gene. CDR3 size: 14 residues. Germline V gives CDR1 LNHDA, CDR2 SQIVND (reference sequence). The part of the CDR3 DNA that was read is TGTGCCAGTAGTCCCGGACTAGCGGGGCGTGAG. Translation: CASSPGLAGRE. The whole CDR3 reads CASSPGLAGREQFF.